The following is a T cell receptor beta chain sequence with its context. The record originates from a study of blood T cell repertoires in COVID-19. Study details: COVID-19 samples, acute and convalescent, were from the United States, Italy and Spain.

The germline CDR1 and CDR2 sequences are SGHNT and YYREEE (reference sequence). This CDR3 is 16 amino acids long. Trimming took off 4 bases at V and 1 base at J, with 17 bases between the two ends. As handled by the study authors: Amplification from reference gene primers served as the basis for estimated nucleated cell counts. Generated by immunoSEQ multiplex PCR, the TCRdb table keeps only in-frame clones and is missing some. That table supplies the V and J calls and clone size; D and trimming were determined from the DNA. The sample includes roughly 79,000 clones, roughly 90% of them seen just once.

The sequenced material came from peripheral blood. V is TRBV5-4 and J is TRBJ1-2; no firm D call. The sequence was obtained from a man aged 50 to 59 with active COVID-19. CDR3 protein: CASSQAYTGVNYGYTF. The CDR3 bases are TGTGCCAGCAGCCAAGCATACACCGGGGTTAACTATGGCTACACCTTC.